This TCR beta chain was retrieved from a study of beta chain features in type 1 diabetes. Expressed TCRB transcripts got sequenced, as all isolated RNA was reverse transcribed. Clones were sequenced by immunoSEQ multiplex PCR, and TCRdb holds only the in-frame ones, with some missing. The sample records 310,000 or so clones, 6.5% to 10% being singletons. The germline V gene encodes CDR1 LNHNV and CDR2 YYDKDF (reference sequence). The CDR3 spans 14 residues. Trimming took 6 bases from V and 4 from J, leaving 15 bases between them. This sequence originates from a young woman in good health. The chain recombines TRBV15 with TRBJ1-2; no clear D. Sequenced: central memory CD4+ T cells from blood. The CDR3 bases are TGTGCCACCAGTCCGACAATGGAGGGCTATGGCTACACCTTC. Translated, it gives CATSPTMEGYGYTF.